Presented here are 12 T cell receptor beta chains from one specimen sequenced in a study of blood T cells in healthy people across ages. A J-beta primer mix and a sample-barcoded 5' primer were used in a second PCR of roughly 6 to 12 cycles. TCRdb re-called the 5' RACE reads through MiXCR, storing one row per CDR3 protein. The data hold hundreds of thousands of distinct CDR3 sequences, with about 21% observed a single time. Sequencing input: blood. The origin of the receptors is a man between 65 and 79 years old in good health.

Note on this clonotype: At one end, the junction sequence differs from germline, possibly due to a read error. The chain carries TRBV3-1 and TRBJ2-5, with unresolved D. The germline V gene encodes CDR1 LGHDT and CDR2 YNNKEL (reference sequence). The CDR3 extends over 13 amino acids. CDR3 in amino acids: CASSQGPASTQCF. The CDR3 DNA follows: TGTGCCAGCAGCCAAGGACCAGCATCCACCCAGTGCTTC.

The sample holds a few counts of this clonotype. The chain couples TRBV20-1 to TRBJ2-3; TRBD1 matches at 9 bases. Germline CDR1 DFQATT, CDR2 SNEGSKA (reference sequence). Trimming removed 5 bases from V and 2 bases from J; junction bases left unmatched: 11. The CDR3 is 16 residues long. The DNA for the CDR3 is TGCAGTGCTTCTCGGGGACAGGGTGGGTTCACAGATACGCAGTATTTT. This codes for CSASRGQGGFTDTQYF.

This clonotype has a count of ten or more. The chain links TRBV20-1 to TRBJ2-5; no clear D gene. Per the germline V gene, CDR1 is DFQATT and CDR2 is SNEGSKA (reference sequence). V gave up 3 bases and J gave up 2 bases, with 7 bases separating them. The CDR3 totals 12 residues. CDR3: CSASGQQETQYF. The CDR3 DNA reads as TGCAGTGCTAGTGGGCAGCAAGAGACCCAGTACTTC.

The sample holds a few counts of this clonotype. This rearrangement joins TRBV12-3 or TRBV12-4 to TRBJ2-5; TRBD2 agrees at 11 bases. The DNA end lines up better with TRBJ2-1; the J call may be wrong. The CDR3 is 16 amino acids. The CDR3 nucleotides are TGTGCCAGCAGCAGCGCTAGCGGGAGGAGGTACAATGAGCAGTTCTTC. This gives the protein CASSSASGRRYNEQFF.

This rearrangement joins TRBV7-3 to TRBJ2-3; D uncertain. Germline loops: CDR1 SGHTA, CDR2 FQGTGA. The length of the CDR3 is 15 residues. Trimming shortened V by 1 base and J by 2 bases, and 10 bases separated the two germline ends. The CDR3 region is CASSLIGVSTDTQYF. In DNA, the CDR3 is TGTGCCAGCAGCTTAATCGGTGTGTCCACAGATACGCAGTATTTT.

This clonotype was seen more than once but under ten times. The chain uses TRBV12-3 or TRBV12-4 and TRBJ1-5; no clear D. This CDR3 has 13 residues. V lost 0 bases and J lost 7, with 7 bases in between. The CDR3 is CASSLAWGQPQHF. Here the CDR3 DNA reads TGTGCCAGCAGTTTAGCCTGGGGACAGCCCCAGCATTTT.

This clonotype was seen only a few times. The chain recombines TRBV11-2 with TRBJ2-5, with TRBD2 matching 9 bases. V gave up 0 bases and J gave up 4 bases; unmatched junction bases: 15. The CDR3 is 19 residues long. From germline, CDR1 is SGHAT and CDR2 FQNNGV. CDR3 region: CASSLDWLYIAGDGETQYF. The CDR3 region has the DNA TGTGCCAGCAGCTTAGATTGGTTATACATAGCGGGAGATGGAGAGACCCAGTACTTC.

The rearrangement joins TRBV28 to TRBJ2-7, with a tentative D call TRBD1 (6 bases). The germline V and J ends were trimmed by 8 bases and 3 bases, with 17 bases remaining between them. The CDR3 runs 14 residues. Germline CDR1 is MDHEN and CDR2 is SYDVKM. The CDR3 coding sequence is TGTGCCAGCCGAAATTTGGGACAACACTACGAGCAGTACTTC. This sequence encodes CASRNLGQHYEQYF.

The sample holds a few counts of this clonotype. One junction end does not reproduce the germline sequence, and a read error may be involved. The V and J genes are TRBV6-5 and TRBJ2-2; 7 nucleotides agree with TRBD1. CDR3 length: 15 residues. The germline CDR1 and CDR2 sequences are MNHEY and SVGAGI. The CDR3 DNA sequence: TGTGTCAGCAGTTGGGACAGAAAGAACACCGGGGAGCTGTTTTTT. It translates to CVSSWDRKNTGELFF.

This chain joins TRBV28 and TRBJ2-7, with D possibly being TRBD1 or TRBD2 (5 bases each). The CDR3 is 15 amino acids. Per germline, CDR1 MDHEN and CDR2 SYDVKM. Between the trimmed V and J ends, which lost 2 bases and 3 bases, there was a span of 14 bases. This chain's CDR3 is CASSLIGTRSYEQYF. CDR3 nucleotides: TGTGCCAGCAGTTTAATCGGGACGAGGAGCTACGAGCAGTACTTC.

In this sample, this clonotype turned up a few times. This chain links TRBV27 with TRBJ2-3; 9 bases are shared with TRBD2. Germline trimming cut 7 bases from V and 1 base from J; bases unmatched to any gene: 6. Germline CDR1 reads MNHEY; CDR2 reads SMNVEV (reference sequence). This CDR3 has 15 amino acids. The CDR3 nucleotides read TGTGCCAGCAATTGGCGGGAGGGGGGCACAGATACGCAGTATTTT. This encodes CASNWREGGTDTQYF.

This clonotype was seen a handful of times. J is TRBJ2-2 and V is TRBV27; unclear D gene. Between the trimmed V and J ends, which lost 2 bases and 4 bases, there was a span of 8 bases. The V gene's germline CDR1 is MNHEY and CDR2 SMNVEV (reference sequence). The CDR3 length is 14 residues. CDR3 coding DNA: TGTGCCAGCAGTTTAGTCATCGGCACCGGGGAGCTGTTTTTT. It codes for CASSLVIGTGELFF.